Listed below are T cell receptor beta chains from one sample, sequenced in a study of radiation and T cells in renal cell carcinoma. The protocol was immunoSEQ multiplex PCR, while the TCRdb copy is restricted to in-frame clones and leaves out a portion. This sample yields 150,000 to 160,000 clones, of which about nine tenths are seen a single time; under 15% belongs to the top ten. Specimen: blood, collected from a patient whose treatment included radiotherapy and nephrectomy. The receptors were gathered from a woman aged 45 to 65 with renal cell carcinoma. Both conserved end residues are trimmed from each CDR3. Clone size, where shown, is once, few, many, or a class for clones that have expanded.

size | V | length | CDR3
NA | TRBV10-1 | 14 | ASVVGSGGQHNEQF
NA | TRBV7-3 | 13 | ASSLSPVSSYEQY
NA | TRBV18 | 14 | ASSPLEGATNYGYT
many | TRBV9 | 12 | ASSVEGGKETQY
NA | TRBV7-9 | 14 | ASSLQAGPSTDTQY
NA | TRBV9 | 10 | ASSVAGEKLF
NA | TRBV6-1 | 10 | ASNRAWETQY
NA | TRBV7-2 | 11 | ASSLVRSETQY
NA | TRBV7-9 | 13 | ASSPGQGAKDTQY
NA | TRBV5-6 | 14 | ASSLGRDTYSYGYT
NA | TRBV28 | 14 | ASSLTAHRSSYEQY
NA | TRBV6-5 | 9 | ASRVGYEQY
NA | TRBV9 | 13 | ASSVAGGLTDTQY
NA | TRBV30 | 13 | AYIDRDRITDTQY
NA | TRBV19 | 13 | ASSTSGVSYNEQF
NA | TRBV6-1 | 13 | ASTQQGARADTQY
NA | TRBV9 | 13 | ASSVDAGAADTQY
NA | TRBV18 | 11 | ASSPGTGEEQY
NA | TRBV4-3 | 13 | ASSQVKGVNYGYT
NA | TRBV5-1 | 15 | ASSTAEDRMFQETQY
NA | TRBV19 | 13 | ASSTSGTLPYEQY
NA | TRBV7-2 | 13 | ASSLAGVQSNGYT
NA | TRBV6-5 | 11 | ASSFRTGLEQY
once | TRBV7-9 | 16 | ASSPGTARSIMNTEAF
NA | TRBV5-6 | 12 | ASSLGLAAGELF
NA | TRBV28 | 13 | ASSLSGRGNSPLH
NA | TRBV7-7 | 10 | ASSLTGGPMF
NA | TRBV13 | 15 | ASSPRGTGASNSPLH
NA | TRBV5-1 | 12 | ASSLTGGVNEQF
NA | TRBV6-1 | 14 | ASSELGVGSYNEQF
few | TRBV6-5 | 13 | ASSPDRGRGSPLH
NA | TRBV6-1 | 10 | ASRWDRGQQF
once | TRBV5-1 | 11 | ASSLDRGSGYT
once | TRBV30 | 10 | AWRRTYNEQF
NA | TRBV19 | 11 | ASSRDSQETQY
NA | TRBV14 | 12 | ASSQGQGNSPLH
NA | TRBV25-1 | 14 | ASRPDRQGKDQPQH
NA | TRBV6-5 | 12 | ASSISRENTEAF
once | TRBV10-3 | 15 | AISESRSGGSQETQY
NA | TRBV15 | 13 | ATSRDWTGGDTQY
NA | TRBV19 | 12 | ASTSRTELDGYT
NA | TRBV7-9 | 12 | ASSVRHGNYGYT
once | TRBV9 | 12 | ASSTGVTNEKLF
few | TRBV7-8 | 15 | ASRPRLTSGTTGELF
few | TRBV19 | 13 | ASSIVRTDNSPLH
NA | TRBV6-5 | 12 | ASKTGEMDYEQY
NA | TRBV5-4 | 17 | ASSPGGAVGAVANEKLF
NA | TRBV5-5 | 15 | ASSPRTGTPDGETQY
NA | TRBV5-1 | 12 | ASSPDGRSTPLH
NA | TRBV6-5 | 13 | ASSITRLPSYEQY
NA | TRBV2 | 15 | ASSEARLVALADTQY
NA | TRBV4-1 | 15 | ASSQLGKEKGGSPLH
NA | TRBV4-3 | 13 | ASSQEMELAGKLF
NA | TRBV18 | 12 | ASSPPSRTYEQY
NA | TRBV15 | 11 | ATSRDIEETQY
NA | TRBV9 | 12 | ASSVDPSGETQY
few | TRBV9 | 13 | ASSVVPGSPTEAF
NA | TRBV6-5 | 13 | ASTPGIARATEAF
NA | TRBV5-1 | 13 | ASSSTPTSTDTQY
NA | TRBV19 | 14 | ASTPSWGRSTDTQY